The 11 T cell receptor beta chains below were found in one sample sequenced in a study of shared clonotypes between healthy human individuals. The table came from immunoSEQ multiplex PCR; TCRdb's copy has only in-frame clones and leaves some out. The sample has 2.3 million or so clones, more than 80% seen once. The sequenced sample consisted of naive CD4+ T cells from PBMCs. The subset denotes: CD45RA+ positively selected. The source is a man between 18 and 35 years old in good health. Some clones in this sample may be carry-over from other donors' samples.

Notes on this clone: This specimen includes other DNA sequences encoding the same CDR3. CDR3: CASSFPDQETQYF. CDR3 in DNA: TGTGCCAGCAGCTTTCCAGACCAAGAGACCCAGTACTTC. V usage is TRBV5-4 and J usage is TRBJ2-5; D remains unclear. CDR3 length: 13 residues. Trimming cost V 2 bases and J 0 bases, with 5 bases left between them. The germline gives CDR1 SGHNT, CDR2 YYREEE (reference sequence).

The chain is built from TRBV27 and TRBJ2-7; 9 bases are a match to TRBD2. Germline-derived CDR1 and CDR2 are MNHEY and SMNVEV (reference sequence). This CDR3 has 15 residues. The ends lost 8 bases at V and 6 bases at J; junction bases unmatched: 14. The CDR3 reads CASGLGLSGRTEQYF. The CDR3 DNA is TGTGCCAGCGGACTGGGACTTAGCGGGAGAACCGAGCAGTACTTC.

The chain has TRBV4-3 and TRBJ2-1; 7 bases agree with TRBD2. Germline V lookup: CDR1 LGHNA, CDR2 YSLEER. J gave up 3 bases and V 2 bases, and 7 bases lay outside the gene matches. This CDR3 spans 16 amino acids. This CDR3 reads CASSQLSGTLYNEQFF. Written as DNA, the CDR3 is TGCGCCAGCAGCCAACTGAGCGGGACCCTCTACAATGAGCAGTTCTTC.

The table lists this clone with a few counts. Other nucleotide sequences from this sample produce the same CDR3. The DNA for the CDR3 is TGTGCCAGCAGAGGTACACTGAACACCGGGGAGCTGTTTTTT. Its translation is CASRGTLNTGELFF. This chain connects TRBV6-6 to TRBJ2-2, with D unclear. Germline assignment: CDR1 MNHNY and CDR2 SVGAGI (reference sequence). The CDR3 is 14 amino acids. The V and J ends lost 6 bases and 1 base respectively, with 9 bases between them.

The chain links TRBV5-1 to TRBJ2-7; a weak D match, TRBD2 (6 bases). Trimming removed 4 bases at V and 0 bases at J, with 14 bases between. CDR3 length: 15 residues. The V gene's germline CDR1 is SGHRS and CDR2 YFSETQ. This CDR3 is CASSTGRLRSYEQYF. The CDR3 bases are TGCGCCAGCAGCACCGGGAGACTTCGCTCCTACGAGCAGTACTTC.

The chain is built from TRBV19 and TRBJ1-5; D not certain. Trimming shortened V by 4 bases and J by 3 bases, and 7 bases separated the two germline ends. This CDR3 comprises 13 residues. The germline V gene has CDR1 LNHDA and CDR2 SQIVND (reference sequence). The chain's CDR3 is CASSTGNNQPQHF. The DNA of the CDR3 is TGTGCCAGTAGTACGGGTAACAATCAGCCCCAGCATTTT.

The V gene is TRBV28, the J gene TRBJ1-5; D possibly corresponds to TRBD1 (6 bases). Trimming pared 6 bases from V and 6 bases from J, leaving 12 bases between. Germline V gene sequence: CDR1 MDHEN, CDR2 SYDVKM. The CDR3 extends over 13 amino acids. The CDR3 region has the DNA TGTGCCAGCAGGTCAGGGGCGGTTCAGCCCCAGCATTTT. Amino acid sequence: CASRSGAVQPQHF.

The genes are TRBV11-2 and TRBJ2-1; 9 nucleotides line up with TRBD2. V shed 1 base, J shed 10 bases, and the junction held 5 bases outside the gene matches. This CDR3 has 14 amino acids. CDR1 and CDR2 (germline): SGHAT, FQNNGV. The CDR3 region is CASSLVAGVGEQFF. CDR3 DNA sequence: TGTGCCAGCAGCTTAGTAGCGGGAGTGGGAGAGCAGTTCTTC.

The CDR3 DNA follows: TGTGCCAGCAGTAACCCACTCCAGAATGAAAAACTGTTTTTT. This translates into CASSNPLQNEKLFF. The chain uses TRBV2 and TRBJ1-4; no clear D gene. The length of the CDR3 is 14 residues. The germline CDR1 and CDR2 sequences are SNHLY and FYNNEI. V was clipped by 5 bases and J by 5 bases, with 12 bases between them.

CDR3 amino acids: CASSAGGTPQYF. In nucleotides, the CDR3 is TGTGCCAGCAGTGCCGGAGGGACACCCCAGTACTTC. The V call is TRBV6-6, the J call TRBJ2-5; D possibly uses TRBD1 or TRBD2 (6 bases each). CDR1 is MNHNY and CDR2 is SVGAGI in the germline V gene (reference sequence). The CDR3 is made up of 12 amino acids. The germline V and J ends were trimmed by 5 bases and 9 bases, with 13 bases remaining between them.

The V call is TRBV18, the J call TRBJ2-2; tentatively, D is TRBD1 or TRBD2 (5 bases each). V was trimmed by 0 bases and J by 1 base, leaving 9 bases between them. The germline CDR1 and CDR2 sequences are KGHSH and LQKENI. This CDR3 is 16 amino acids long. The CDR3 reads CASSPPGVLNTGELFF. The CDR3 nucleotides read TGTGCCAGCTCACCACCGGGGGTCCTGAACACCGGGGAGCTGTTTTTT. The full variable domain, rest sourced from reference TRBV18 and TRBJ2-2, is NAGVMQNPRHLVRRRGQEARLRCSPMKGHSHVYWYRQLPEEGLKFMVYLQKENIIDESGMPKERFSAEFPKEGPSILRIQQVVRGDSAAYFCASSPPGVLNTGELFFGEGSRLTVL.